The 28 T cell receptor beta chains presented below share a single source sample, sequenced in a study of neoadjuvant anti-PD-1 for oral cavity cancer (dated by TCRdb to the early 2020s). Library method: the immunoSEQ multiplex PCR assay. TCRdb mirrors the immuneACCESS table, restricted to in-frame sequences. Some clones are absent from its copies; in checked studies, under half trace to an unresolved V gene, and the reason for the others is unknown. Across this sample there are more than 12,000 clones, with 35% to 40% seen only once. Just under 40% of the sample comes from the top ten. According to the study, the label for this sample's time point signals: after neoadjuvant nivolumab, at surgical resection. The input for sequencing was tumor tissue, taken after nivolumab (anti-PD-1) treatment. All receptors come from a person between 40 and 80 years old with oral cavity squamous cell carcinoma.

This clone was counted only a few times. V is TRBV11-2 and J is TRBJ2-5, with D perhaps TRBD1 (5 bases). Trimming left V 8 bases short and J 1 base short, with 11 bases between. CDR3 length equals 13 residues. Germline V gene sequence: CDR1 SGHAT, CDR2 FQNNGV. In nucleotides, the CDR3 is TGTGCCAGCGGTCAGGGCAGCCAAGAGACCCAGTACTTC. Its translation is CASGQGSQETQYF.

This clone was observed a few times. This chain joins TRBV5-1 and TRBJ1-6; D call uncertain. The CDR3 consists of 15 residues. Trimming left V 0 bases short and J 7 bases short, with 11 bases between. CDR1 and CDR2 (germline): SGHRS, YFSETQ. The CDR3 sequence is CASSLDLLGNSPLHF. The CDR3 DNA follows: TGCGCCAGCAGCTTGGACCTTTTAGGGAATTCACCCCTCCACTTT.

CDR3 sequence: CASSFPRGDYGYTF. The CDR3 nucleotides are TGTGCCAGCAGTTTCCCCCGAGGGGACTATGGCTACACCTTC. This rearrangement joins TRBV6-6 to TRBJ1-2, with TRBD1 as a possible D gene (5 bases). Trimming took off 4 bases at V and 3 bases at J, with 12 bases between the two ends. CDR1 and CDR2 (germline): MNHNY, SVGAGI (reference sequence). The CDR3 loop spans 14 amino acids.

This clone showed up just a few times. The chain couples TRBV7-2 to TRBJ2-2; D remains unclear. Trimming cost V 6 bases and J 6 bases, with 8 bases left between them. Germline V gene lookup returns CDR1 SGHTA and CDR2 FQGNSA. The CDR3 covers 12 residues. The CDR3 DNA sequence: TGTGCCAGCAGATACGGGCCCGGGGAGCTGTTTTTT. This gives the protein CASRYGPGELFF.

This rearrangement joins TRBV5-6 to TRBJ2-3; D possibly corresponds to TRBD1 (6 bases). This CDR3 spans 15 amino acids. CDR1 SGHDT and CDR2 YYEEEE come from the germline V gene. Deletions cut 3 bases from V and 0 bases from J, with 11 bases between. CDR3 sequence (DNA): TGTGCCAGCAGCTGGGCCGGGACAAGCACAGATACGCAGTATTTT. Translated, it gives CASSWAGTSTDTQYF. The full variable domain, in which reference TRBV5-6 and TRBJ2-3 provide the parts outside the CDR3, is DAGVTQSPTHLIKTRGQQVTLRCSPKSGHDTVSWYQQALGQGPQFIFQYYEEEERQRGNFPDRFSGHQFPNYSSELNVNALLLGDSALYLCASSWAGTSTDTQYFGPGTRLTVL.

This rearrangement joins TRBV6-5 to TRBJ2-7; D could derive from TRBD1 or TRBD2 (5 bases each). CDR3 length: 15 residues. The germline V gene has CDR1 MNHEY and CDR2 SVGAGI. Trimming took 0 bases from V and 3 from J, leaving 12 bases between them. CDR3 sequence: CASSYSMGESYEQYF. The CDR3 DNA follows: TGTGCCAGCAGTTACTCGATGGGGGAAAGCTACGAGCAGTACTTC.

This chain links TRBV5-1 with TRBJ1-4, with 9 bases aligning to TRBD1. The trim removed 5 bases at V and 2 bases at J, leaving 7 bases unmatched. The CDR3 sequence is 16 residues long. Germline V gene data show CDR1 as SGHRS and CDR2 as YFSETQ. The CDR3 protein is CASSRPGQGTNEKLFF. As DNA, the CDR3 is TGCGCCAGCAGTCGTCCGGGACAGGGCACTAATGAAAAACTGTTTTTT.

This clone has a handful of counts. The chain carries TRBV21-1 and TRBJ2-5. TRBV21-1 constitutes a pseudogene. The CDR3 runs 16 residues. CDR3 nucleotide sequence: TGTGCCAGCACCCTATTCCAAGGGGACCTTAAAGAGACCCAGTACTTC. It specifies CASTLFQGDLKETQYF.

The CDR3 reads CASSESDRFTIQPQHF. The DNA for the CDR3 is TGTGCCAGCAGTGAATCCGACAGGTTCACCATTCAGCCCCAGCATTTT. V is TRBV25-1 and J is TRBJ1-5, with D perhaps matching TRBD1 (6 bases). This CDR3 has 16 amino acids. Germline V CDR1 and CDR2: MGHDK, SYGVNS. Trimming took 1 base from V and 6 from J, leaving 16 bases between them.

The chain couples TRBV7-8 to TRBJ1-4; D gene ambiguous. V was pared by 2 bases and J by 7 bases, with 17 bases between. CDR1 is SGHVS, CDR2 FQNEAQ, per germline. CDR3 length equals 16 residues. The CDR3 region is CASSLRSRVEGEKLFF. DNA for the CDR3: TGTGCCAGCAGCTTAAGGTCAAGGGTCGAGGGTGAAAAACTGTTTTTT. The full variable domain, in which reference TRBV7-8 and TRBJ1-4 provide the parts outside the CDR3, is GAGVSQSPRYKVAKRGQDVALRCDPISGHVSLFWYQQALGQGPEFLTYFQNEAQLDKSGLPSDRFFAERPEGSVSTLKIQRTQQEDSAVYLCASSLRSRVEGEKLFFGSGTQLSVL.

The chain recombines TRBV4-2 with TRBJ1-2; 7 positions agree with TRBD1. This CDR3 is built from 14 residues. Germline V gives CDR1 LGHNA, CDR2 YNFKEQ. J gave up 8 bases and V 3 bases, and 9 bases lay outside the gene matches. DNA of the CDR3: TGTGCCAGCAGCCAGGGCGACAGGGAGGGGGGCTACACCTTC. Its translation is CASSQGDREGGYTF.

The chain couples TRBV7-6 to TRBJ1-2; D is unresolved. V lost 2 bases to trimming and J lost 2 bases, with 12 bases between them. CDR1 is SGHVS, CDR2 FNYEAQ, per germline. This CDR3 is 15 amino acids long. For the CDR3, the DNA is TGTGCCAGCAGCTTACAAGCGTCCGCGAACTATGGCTACACCTTC. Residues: CASSLQASANYGYTF.

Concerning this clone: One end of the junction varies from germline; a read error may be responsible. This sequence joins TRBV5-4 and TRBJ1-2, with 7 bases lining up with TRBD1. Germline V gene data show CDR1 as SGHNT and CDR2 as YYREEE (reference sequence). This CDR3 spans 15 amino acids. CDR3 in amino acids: CASSQDPDRVYGYTF. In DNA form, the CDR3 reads TGCGCCAGCAGCCAAGATCCCGACAGGGTCTATGGCTACACCTTC.

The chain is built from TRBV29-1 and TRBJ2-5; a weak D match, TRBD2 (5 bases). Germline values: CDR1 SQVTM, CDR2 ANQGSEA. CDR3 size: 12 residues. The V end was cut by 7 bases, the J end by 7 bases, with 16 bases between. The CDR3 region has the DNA TGCAGCGCCTGGACTGAGCGAGGGACCCAGTACTTC. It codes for CSAWTERGTQYF. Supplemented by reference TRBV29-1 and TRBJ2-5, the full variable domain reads SAVISQKPSRDICQRGTSLTIQCQVDSQVTMMFWYRQQPGQSLTLIATANQGSEATYESGFVIDKFPISRPNLTFSTLTVSNMSPEDSSIYLCSAWTERGTQYFGPGTRLLVL.

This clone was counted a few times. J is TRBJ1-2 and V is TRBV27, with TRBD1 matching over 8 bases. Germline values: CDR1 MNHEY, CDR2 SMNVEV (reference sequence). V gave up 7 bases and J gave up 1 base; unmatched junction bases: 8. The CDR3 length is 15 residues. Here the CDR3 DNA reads TGTGCCAGCAAGAGGGGGACAGGAGATAACTATGGCTACACCTTC. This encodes CASKRGTGDNYGYTF.

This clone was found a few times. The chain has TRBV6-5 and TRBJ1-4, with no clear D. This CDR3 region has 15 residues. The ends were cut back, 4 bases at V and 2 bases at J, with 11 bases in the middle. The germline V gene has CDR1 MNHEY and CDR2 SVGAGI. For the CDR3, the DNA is TGTGCCAGCAGTTCCTACAGCAGCACTAATGAAAAACTGTTTTTT. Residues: CASSSYSSTNEKLFF.

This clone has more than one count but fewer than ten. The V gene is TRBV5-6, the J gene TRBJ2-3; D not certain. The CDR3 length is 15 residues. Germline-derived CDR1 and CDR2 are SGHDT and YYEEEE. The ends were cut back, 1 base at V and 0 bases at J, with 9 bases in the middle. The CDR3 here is CASSLYRPSTDTQYF. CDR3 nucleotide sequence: TGTGCCAGCAGCTTGTACAGACCTAGCACAGATACGCAGTATTTT.

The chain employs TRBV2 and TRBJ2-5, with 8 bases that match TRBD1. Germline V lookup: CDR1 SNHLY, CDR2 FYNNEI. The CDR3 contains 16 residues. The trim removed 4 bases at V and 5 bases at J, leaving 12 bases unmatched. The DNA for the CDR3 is TGTGCCAGCAGTGGAGGGGCGGCAGGGGGCCGGGAGACCCAGTACTTC. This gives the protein CASSGGAAGGRETQYF.

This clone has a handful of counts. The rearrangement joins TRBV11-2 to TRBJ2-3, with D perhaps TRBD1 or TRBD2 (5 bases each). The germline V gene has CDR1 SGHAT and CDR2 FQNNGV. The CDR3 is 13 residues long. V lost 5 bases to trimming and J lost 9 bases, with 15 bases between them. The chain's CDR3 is CASSAGTGGTQYF. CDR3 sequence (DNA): TGTGCCAGCAGCGCCGGGACGGGCGGGACGCAGTATTTT.

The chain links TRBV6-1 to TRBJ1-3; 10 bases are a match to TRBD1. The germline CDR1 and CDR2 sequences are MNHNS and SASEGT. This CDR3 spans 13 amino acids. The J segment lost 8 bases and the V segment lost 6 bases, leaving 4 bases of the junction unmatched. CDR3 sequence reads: CASRDRGRDTIYF. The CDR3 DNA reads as TGTGCCAGCAGGGACAGGGGGAGGGACACCATATATTTT.

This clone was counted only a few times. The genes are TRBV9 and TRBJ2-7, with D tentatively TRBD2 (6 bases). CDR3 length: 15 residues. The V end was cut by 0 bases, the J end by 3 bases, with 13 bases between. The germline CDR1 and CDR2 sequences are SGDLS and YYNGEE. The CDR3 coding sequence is TGTGCCAGCAGCGTAGAGGGACTCCCACACTACGAGCAGTACTTC. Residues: CASSVEGLPHYEQYF.

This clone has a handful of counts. The CDR3 here is CASSKAGTDYALNQPQHF. In DNA, the CDR3 is TGTGCCAGCAGCAAAGCCGGGACCGACTATGCCTTGAATCAGCCCCAGCATTTT. The chain recombines TRBV21-1 with TRBJ1-5. TRBV21-1 is marked as a pseudogene. This CDR3 has 18 amino acids.

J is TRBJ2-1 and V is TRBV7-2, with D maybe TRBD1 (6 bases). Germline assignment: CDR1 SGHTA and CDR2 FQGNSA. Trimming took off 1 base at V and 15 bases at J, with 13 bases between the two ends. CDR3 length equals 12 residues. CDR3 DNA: TGTGCCAGCAGCTTAGGGATTGGCAGGGGGTTCTTC. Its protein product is CASSLGIGRGFF.

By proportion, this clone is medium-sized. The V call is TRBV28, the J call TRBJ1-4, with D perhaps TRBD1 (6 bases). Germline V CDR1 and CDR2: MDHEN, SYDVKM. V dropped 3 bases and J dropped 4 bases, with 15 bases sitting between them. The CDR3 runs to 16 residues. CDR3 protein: CASSFSGGRVNEKLFF. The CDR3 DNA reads TGTGCCAGCAGTTTTTCCGGGGGGCGGGTTAATGAAAAACTGTTTTTT.

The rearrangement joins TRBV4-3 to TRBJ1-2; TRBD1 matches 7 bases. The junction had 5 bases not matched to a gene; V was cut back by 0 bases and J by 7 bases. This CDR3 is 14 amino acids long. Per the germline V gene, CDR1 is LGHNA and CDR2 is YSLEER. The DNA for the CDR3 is TGCGCCAGCAGCCAAGATAGAGGGGGCATTGGCTACACCTTC. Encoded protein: CASSQDRGGIGYTF.

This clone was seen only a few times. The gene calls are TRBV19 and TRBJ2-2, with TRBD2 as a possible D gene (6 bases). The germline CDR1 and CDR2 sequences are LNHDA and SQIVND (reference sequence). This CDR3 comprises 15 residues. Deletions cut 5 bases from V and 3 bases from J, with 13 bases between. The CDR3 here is CASSPQPSDTGELFF. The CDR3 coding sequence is TGTGCCAGTAGTCCCCAACCTAGCGACACCGGGGAGCTGTTTTTT.

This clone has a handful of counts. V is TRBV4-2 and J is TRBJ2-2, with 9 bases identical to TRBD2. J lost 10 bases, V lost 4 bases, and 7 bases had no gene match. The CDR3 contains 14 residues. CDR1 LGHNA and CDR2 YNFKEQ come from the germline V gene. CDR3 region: CASSPGTSKEELFF. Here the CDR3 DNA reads TGTGCCAGCAGCCCCGGGACTAGCAAAGAGGAGCTGTTTTTT.

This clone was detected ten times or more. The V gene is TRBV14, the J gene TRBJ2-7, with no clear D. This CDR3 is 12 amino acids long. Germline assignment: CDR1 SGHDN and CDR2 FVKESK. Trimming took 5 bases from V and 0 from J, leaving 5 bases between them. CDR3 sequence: CASSFGSYEQYF. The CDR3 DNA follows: TGTGCCAGCAGCTTCGGCTCCTACGAGCAGTACTTC. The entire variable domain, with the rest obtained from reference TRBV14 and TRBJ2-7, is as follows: EAGVTQFPSHSVIEKGQTVTLRCDPISGHDNLYWYRRVMGKEIKFLLHFVKESKQDESGMPNNRFLAERTGGTYSTLKVQPAELEDSGVYFCASSFGSYEQYFGPGTRLTVT.